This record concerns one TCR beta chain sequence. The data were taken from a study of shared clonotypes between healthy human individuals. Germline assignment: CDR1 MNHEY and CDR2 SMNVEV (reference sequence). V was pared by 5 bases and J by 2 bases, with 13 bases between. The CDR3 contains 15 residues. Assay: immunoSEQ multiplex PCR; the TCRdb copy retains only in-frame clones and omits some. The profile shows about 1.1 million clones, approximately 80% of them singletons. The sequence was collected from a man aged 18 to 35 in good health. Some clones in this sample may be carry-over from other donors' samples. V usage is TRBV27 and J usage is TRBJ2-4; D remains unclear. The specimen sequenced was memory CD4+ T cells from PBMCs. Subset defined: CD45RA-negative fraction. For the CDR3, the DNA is TGTGCCAGCAGTCCCTCGGACGGACCCAAAAACATTCAGTACTTC. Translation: CASSPSDGPKNIQYF.